This T cell receptor (beta chain) was recovered during a study of shared clonotypes between healthy human individuals. Genomic DNA of each subset was evenly split across several immunoSEQ plates. Only in-frame clones appear in the TCRdb table, and some are missing; sequencing was by immunoSEQ multiplex PCR. The sample carries 2 million to 2.5 million clones, more than 90% recorded once. The CDR3 is 15 residues long. Trimming stripped 6 bases from V and 8 bases from J, with 20 bases between. Germline lookup yields CDR1 SNHLY and CDR2 FYNNEI. The chain has TRBV2 and TRBJ2-1, with D perhaps TRBD2 (5 bases). Source material: naive CD4+ T cells sorted from blood. Subset: CD45RA+ positively selected. The source is a man aged 18 to 30 in good health. CDR3: CASRMEARRLDEQFF. The CDR3 nucleotides are TGTGCCAGCAGAATGGAGGCGCGACGACTCGATGAGCAGTTCTTC.